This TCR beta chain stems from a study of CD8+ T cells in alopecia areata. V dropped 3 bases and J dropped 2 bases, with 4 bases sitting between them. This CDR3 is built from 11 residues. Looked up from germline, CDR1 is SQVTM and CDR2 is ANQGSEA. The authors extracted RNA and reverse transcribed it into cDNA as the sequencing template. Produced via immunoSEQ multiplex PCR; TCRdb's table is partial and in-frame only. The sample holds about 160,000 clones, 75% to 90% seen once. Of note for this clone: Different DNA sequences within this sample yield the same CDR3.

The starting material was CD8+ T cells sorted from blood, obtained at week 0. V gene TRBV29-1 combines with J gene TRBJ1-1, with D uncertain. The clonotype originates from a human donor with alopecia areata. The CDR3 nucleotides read TGCAGCGTTGATTCAAACACTGAAGCTTTCTTT. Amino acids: CSVDSNTEAFF.